The 29 T cell receptor beta chains below all came from one sample that was sequenced in a study of T cells in Graves' hyperthyroidism and ophthalmopathy (dated by TCRdb to between 2018 and 2020). The library was generated by multiplex PCR. The instrument was an Illumina HiSeq 2000. The TCR beta CDR3 regions were amplified from the RNA transcripts. The TCR CDR3 was subjected to a first round of RT-PCR using the HTBI primer set and the Qiagen OneStep RT-PCR kit. Through fastp at Q25 and MiXCR, TCRdb rebuilt clones from the public reads, retaining in-frame beta chains. Each entry is one CDR3 protein sequence, shown with its most common DNA and genes. Within this sample are 550,000 to 700,000 distinct CDR3 sequences, with just over 45% of them counted one time only. The leading ten clones occupy around a fifth of the sample. Sequenced input: peripheral blood or thyroid tissue (not recorded which). Source of these receptors: an adult woman with Graves' disease, either hyperthyroidism or ophthalmopathy (not recorded which).

The gene calls are TRBV12-3 or TRBV12-4 and TRBJ2-5; TRBD2 aligns across 9 bases. V was pared by 6 bases and J by 2 bases, with 7 bases of the junction left unmatched. This CDR3 has 15 amino acids. The CDR3 nucleotides read TGTGCCAGCAGCCCCACTAGCGGGCGTCAAGAGACCCAGTACTTC. This translates into CASSPTSGRQETQYF.

This clonotype was found many times. V usage is TRBV19 and J usage is TRBJ2-5; the match to TRBD2 covers 14 bases. This CDR3 spans 15 amino acids. The germline gives CDR1 LNHDA, CDR2 SQIVND (reference sequence). The ends lost 5 bases at V and 7 bases at J; junction bases unmatched: 6. The CDR3 coding sequence is TGTGCCAGTAGTCCCGGGACTAGCGGGAGTTGGACCCAGTACTTC. It codes for CASSPGTSGSWTQYF.

This clonotype was seen ten or more times. The V call is TRBV7-9, the J call TRBJ2-7; D ambiguous. CDR3 length equals 15 residues. CDR1 is SEHNR, CDR2 FQNEAQ, per germline (reference sequence). V gave up 2 bases and J gave up 2 bases, with 13 bases separating them. The CDR3 nucleotides read TGTGCCAGCAGCTTACCGCCCGACCCTACCTACGAGCAGTACTTC. This translates into CASSLPPDPTYEQYF.

The V and J genes are TRBV2 and TRBJ1-2; TRBD1 aligns across 9 bases. Germline CDR1 is SNHLY and CDR2 is FYNNEI. The CDR3 has 14 residues. J lost 8 bases, V lost 6 bases, and 10 bases had no gene match. CDR3 nucleotides: TGTGCCAGCAGCTCGGACAGGGGTGGTATGGGCTACACCTTC. Its translation is CASSSDRGGMGYTF.

This clonotype was seen at least ten times. The rearrangement links TRBV7-2 to TRBJ1-1, with 7 bases aligning to TRBD1. CDR1 SGHTA and CDR2 FQGNSA come from the germline V gene. J was trimmed by 4 bases and V by 0 bases; bases with no gene match: 5. The CDR3 spans 15 residues. CDR3 bases: TGTGCCAGCAGCTTAGCACAGGGGCGCCCCACTGAAGCTTTCTTT. The encoded protein is CASSLAQGRPTEAFF.

In its sample, this clonotype was seen many times. The chain recombines TRBV7-2 with TRBJ2-7; D is possibly TRBD1 (5 bases). Germline V gives CDR1 SGHTA, CDR2 FQGNSA. Between the trimmed V and J ends, which lost 1 base and 6 bases, there was a span of 10 bases. There are 13 residues in the CDR3. The CDR3 reads CASSLGVGPEQYF. The CDR3 region has the DNA TGTGCCAGCAGCTTAGGGGTGGGGCCCGAGCAGTACTTC.

The chain employs TRBV7-9 and TRBJ1-1; tentatively, D is TRBD1 (5 bases). Germline V gene data show CDR1 as SEHNR and CDR2 as FQNEAQ (reference sequence). The CDR3 runs to 12 residues. Trimming pared 7 bases from V and 5 bases from J, leaving 11 bases between. Here the CDR3 DNA reads TGTGCCAGCACTGGGACGGCGACTGAAGCTTTCTTT. Protein sequence: CASTGTATEAFF.

This clonotype was counted a few times. One junction end does not reproduce the germline sequence, and a read error may be involved. The chain joins TRBV30 to TRBJ2-7; the D gene could be TRBD1 or TRBD2 (5 bases each). Looked up from germline, CDR1 is GTSNPN and CDR2 is SVGIG (reference sequence). This CDR3 has 15 residues. CDR3 loop: CTWSGGERRSYEQYF. The DNA for the CDR3 is TGTACCTGGAGTGGGGGAGAACGGAGGAGTTACGAGCAGTACTTC.

As for this clonotype: Germline is not matched at one junction end, which may reflect a read error. This chain uses TRBV7-2 with TRBJ2-7; the match to TRBD1 covers 8 bases. Per germline, CDR1 SGHTA and CDR2 FQGNSA. The CDR3 spans 14 residues. CDR3 DNA sequence: TGCGCCAGCAGCGCGGACAGGGCCCCATACGAGCAGTACTTC. Its translation: CASSADRAPYEQYF.

This chain joins TRBV6-4 and TRBJ1-4, with D uncertain. V gave up 0 bases and J gave up 4 bases, with 9 bases separating them. This CDR3 has 15 residues. Germline lookup yields CDR1 MRHNA and CDR2 SNTAGT. The CDR3 DNA sequence: TGTGCCAGCAGTGACTCGACGGGAGTTAATGAAAAACTGTTTTTT. The encoded protein is CASSDSTGVNEKLFF.

The V and J genes are TRBV7-3 and TRBJ2-5; D is perhaps TRBD1 or TRBD2 (5 bases each). The CDR3 has 15 amino acids. Germline CDR1 reads SGHTA; CDR2 reads FQGTGA. Trimming stripped 5 bases from V and 4 bases from J, with 17 bases between. The CDR3 bases are TGTGCCAGCAGCCTAGGGACCGCAGGTGTAGAGACCCAGTACTTC. Protein sequence: CASSLGTAGVETQYF.

There are many counts of this clonotype. The V and J genes are TRBV7-9 and TRBJ2-7; possible D gene TRBD1, 6 bases. The V and J ends lost 3 bases and 6 bases respectively, with 15 bases between them. This CDR3 comprises 14 residues. From germline, CDR1 is SEHNR and CDR2 FQNEAQ (reference sequence). This CDR3 reads CASSFAGARREQYF. The CDR3 region has the DNA TGTGCCAGCAGCTTTGCAGGGGCCCGTCGCGAGCAGTACTTC.

The chain links TRBV2 to TRBJ2-5; a possible D gene is TRBD1 (6 bases). CDR1 is SNHLY and CDR2 is FYNNEI in the germline V gene. The germline V and J ends were trimmed by 4 bases and 2 bases, with 11 bases remaining between them. The CDR3 contains 14 residues. CDR3 DNA: TGTGCCAGCAGTGCAAACAGGGCTCAAGAGACCCAGTACTTC. It specifies CASSANRAQETQYF.

This clonotype came up a few times. The chain links TRBV2 to TRBJ1-5; D possibly corresponds to TRBD1 (5 bases). Germline CDR1 and CDR2: SNHLY and FYNNEI. Trimming took 3 bases from V and 5 from J, leaving 17 bases between them. The CDR3 contains 16 residues. The CDR3 protein is CASSESGAGSYQPQHF. CDR3 nucleotide sequence: TGTGCCAGCAGTGAGTCCGGGGCAGGTAGTTATCAGCCCCAGCATTTT.

This clonotype came up many times. The gene calls are TRBV9 and TRBJ2-5; D is possibly TRBD2 (5 bases). Trimming cost V 3 bases and J 5 bases, with 17 bases left between them. The germline V gene encodes CDR1 SGDLS and CDR2 YYNGEE. This CDR3 has 15 residues. DNA of the CDR3: TGTGCCAGCAGCGGGGCTAGAGGGAGTTGGGAGACCCAGTACTTC. Translated, it gives CASSGARGSWETQYF.

The chain is built from TRBV29-1 and TRBJ2-7, with 8 bases matching TRBD1. The V gene's germline CDR1 is SQVTM and CDR2 ANQGSEA. V was clipped by 4 bases and J by 9 bases; unmatched bases: 14. This CDR3 spans 14 amino acids. As DNA, the CDR3 is TGCAGCGTTGTCAGGACAGGGTCGATTCGCGTGCAGTACTTC. As protein: CSVVRTGSIRVQYF.

The chain carries TRBV10-3 and TRBJ1-5; TRBD1 might be the D (6 bases). The CDR3 has 15 residues. The V gene lost 11 bases and the J gene lost 2 bases, with 19 bases spanning the gap. From germline, CDR1 is ENHRY and CDR2 SYGVKD. DNA for the CDR3: TGTGCCCATCGGGGGGGCGGTGGTGGCAATCAGCCCCAGCATTTT. It specifies CAHRGGGGGNQPQHF.

This chain joins TRBV20-1 and TRBJ2-2; possible D gene TRBD2, 5 bases. This CDR3 has 17 residues. The germline V gene has CDR1 DFQATT and CDR2 SNEGSKA (reference sequence). Trimming removed 3 bases at V and 0 bases at J, with 17 bases between. CDR3 sequence (DNA): TGCAGTGCTAGGGTGAGACCGGGATACACGAACACCGGGGAGCTGTTTTTT. This codes for CSARVRPGYTNTGELFF.

This clonotype was seen repeatedly, ten times or more. The V gene is TRBV6-5, the J gene TRBJ1-6; the D is unclear. Deletions cut 6 bases from V and 7 bases from J, with 16 bases between. The CDR3 has 15 amino acids. The germline V gene encodes CDR1 MNHEY and CDR2 SVGAGI. The CDR3 sequence is CASRLYRAANSPLHF. As DNA, the CDR3 is TGTGCCAGCAGACTCTACCGGGCCGCCAATTCACCCCTCCACTTT.

This clonotype was observed at least ten times. V gene TRBV12-3 or TRBV12-4 combines with J gene TRBJ2-5; D is unclear. V lost 6 bases, J lost 5 bases, and 19 bases lay in between. There are 15 residues in the CDR3. CDR3 sequence (DNA): TGTGCCAGCAGCCCTAGGACGGTTGAGTGGGAGACCCAGTACTTC. This sequence encodes CASSPRTVEWETQYF.

This clonotype was seen many times. This chain connects TRBV7-8 to TRBJ2-7; 8 bases fit TRBD2. The CDR3 loop spans 14 amino acids. Germline CDR1 and CDR2: SGHVS and FQNEAQ. Losses at the gene ends were 3 bases for V and 6 bases for J; bases not matched to a gene: 7. The CDR3 nucleotides read TGTGCCAGCAGCTTTCGGGGACTAGAGTTCGAGCAGTACTTC. Residues: CASSFRGLEFEQYF. Looking up the rest from reference TRBV7-8 and TRBJ2-7 gives the full variable domain: GAGVSQSPRYKVAKRGQDVALRCDPISGHVSLFWYQQALGQGPEFLTYFQNEAQLDKSGLPSDRFFAERPEGSVSTLKIQRTQQEDSAVYLCASSFRGLEFEQYFGPGTRLTVT.

The chain recombines TRBV12-3 or TRBV12-4 with TRBJ2-5; D gene uncertain. Trimming took 5 bases from V and 12 from J, leaving 10 bases between them. CDR3 length: 10 amino acids. The CDR3 spells CASSGVFEYF. In DNA, the CDR3 is TGTGCCAGCAGTGGGGTCTTCGAGTACTTC.

This clonotype was seen more than once but under ten times. This CDR3 reads CASQAQGFQPQHF. In DNA form, the CDR3 reads TGTGCCAGTCAAGCGCAGGGGTTTCAGCCCCAGCATTTT. V usage is TRBV19 and J usage is TRBJ1-5; D may be TRBD1 (6 bases). Trimming left V 8 bases short and J 6 bases short, with 14 bases between. Germline lookup yields CDR1 LNHDA and CDR2 SQIVND (reference sequence). This CDR3 has 13 amino acids.

Details on this clonotype: One end of the junction does not line up with germline, which may come from a read error. This chain joins TRBV7-3 and TRBJ2-7, with D unclear. This CDR3 spans 14 amino acids. Germline V gene data show CDR1 as SGHTA and CDR2 as FQGTGA. The CDR3 loop is CASSLGQSFSEQHF. The CDR3 coding sequence is TGTGCCAGCAGTTTAGGGCAGAGCTTTTCCGAGCAGCACTTC.

This clonotype turned up a few times. CDR3 nucleotide sequence: TGTGCCAGCAGAAATACCAGGGGTGAGCTGTTTTTT. Encoded protein: CASRNTRGELFF. The rearrangement links TRBV5-4 to TRBJ2-2; possibly TRBD1 for D (6 bases). The V gene's germline CDR1 is SGHNT and CDR2 YYREEE (reference sequence). This CDR3 region has 12 residues. Trimming shortened V by 5 bases and J by 11 bases, and 13 bases separated the two germline ends.

The chain combines TRBV2 with TRBJ1-1; D possibly corresponds to TRBD1 (5 bases). V dropped 7 bases and J dropped 1 base, with 19 bases sitting between them. The CDR3 loop spans 16 amino acids. Germline V gene sequence: CDR1 SNHLY, CDR2 FYNNEI. The CDR3 DNA is TGTGCCAGCATTCTACTCCGGGTGGGGCAGAACACTGAAGCTTTCTTT. Translated, it gives CASILLRVGQNTEAFF.

This clonotype was observed a few times. Here the CDR3 DNA reads TGTGCCAGCTCACCGAACGACAGGAGCGCAACTAATGAAAAACTGTTTTTT. Translating it yields CASSPNDRSATNEKLFF. The chain carries TRBV18 and TRBJ1-4; tentative D call: TRBD1 (6 bases). The CDR3 has 17 residues. V was clipped by 3 bases and J by 0 bases, with 14 bases between them. The germline V gene has CDR1 KGHSH and CDR2 LQKENI. Using reference TRBV18 and TRBJ1-4 for the parts outside the CDR3, the full variable domain is NAGVMQNPRHLVRRRGQEARLRCSPMKGHSHVYWYRQLPEEGLKFMVYLQKENIIDESGMPKERFSAEFPKEGPSILRIQQVVRGDSAAYFCASSPNDRSATNEKLFFGSGTQLSVL.

This clonotype was seen a few times. This chain connects TRBV29-1 to TRBJ2-3; a weak D match, TRBD2 (6 bases). CDR1 is SQVTM and CDR2 is ANQGSEA in the germline V gene. This CDR3 comprises 14 residues. Trimming shortened V by 3 bases and J by 3 bases, and 13 bases separated the two germline ends. The CDR3 region is CSVDGGEGTDTQYF. DNA of the CDR3: TGCAGCGTTGACGGGGGAGAAGGGACAGATACGCAGTATTTT.

The rearrangement links TRBV15 to TRBJ1-5; D gene unclear. Trimming shortened V by 3 bases and J by 3 bases, and 12 bases separated the two germline ends. The CDR3 runs 15 residues. Germline CDR1 is LNHNV and CDR2 is YYDKDF (reference sequence). In nucleotides, the CDR3 is TGTGCCACCAGCAGCTTATGGGCGGACAATCAGCCCCAGCATTTT. Its translation is CATSSLWADNQPQHF. The variable domain in full, with the rest retrieved from reference TRBV15 and TRBJ1-5, is DAMVIQNPRYQVTQFGKPVTLSCSQTLNHNVMYWYQQKSSQAPKLLFHYYDKDFNNEADTPDNFQSRRPNTSFCFLDIRSPGLGDTAMYLCATSSLWADNQPQHFGDGTRLSIL.